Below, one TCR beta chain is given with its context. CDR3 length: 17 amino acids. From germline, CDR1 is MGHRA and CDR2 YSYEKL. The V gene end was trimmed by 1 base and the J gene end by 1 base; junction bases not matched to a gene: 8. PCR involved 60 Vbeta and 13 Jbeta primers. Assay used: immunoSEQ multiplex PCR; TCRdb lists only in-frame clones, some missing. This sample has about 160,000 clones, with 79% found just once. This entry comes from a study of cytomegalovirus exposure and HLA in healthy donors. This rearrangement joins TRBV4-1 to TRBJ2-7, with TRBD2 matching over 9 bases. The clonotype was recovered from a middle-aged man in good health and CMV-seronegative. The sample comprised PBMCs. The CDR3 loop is CASSQVVGLAPSYEQYF. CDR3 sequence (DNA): TGCGCCAGCAGCCAAGTCGTTGGACTAGCGCCATCCTACGAGCAGTACTTC.